The 6 T cell receptor beta chains given below trace back to one sample, sequenced in a study of blood T cell repertoires in COVID-19. Clones were sequenced by immunoSEQ multiplex PCR, and TCRdb holds only the in-frame ones, with some missing. The sample lists under 250,000 clones, around 83% occurring once. The sample was peripheral blood. The source of these receptors is a man aged 45-65 years with active or convalescent COVID-19.

Comment on this clone: The junction shows a germline mismatch at one end, possibly a read error. Other nucleotide sequences in the sample specify the same CDR3. The chain recombines TRBV19 with TRBJ2-3; 13 positions agree with TRBD2. The germline gives CDR1 LNHDA, CDR2 SQIVND (reference sequence). CDR3 size: 15 residues. The chain's CDR3 is CASSIGLAGADTQYF. In DNA, the CDR3 is TGTGCCAGTAGCATAGGACTAGCGGGAGCAGATACGCAGTATTTT.

This sequence joins TRBV7-9 and TRBJ2-7; D is perhaps TRBD2 (5 bases). CDR1 is SEHNR, CDR2 FQNEAQ, per germline (reference sequence). Trimming removed 2 bases from V and 1 base from J, with 18 bases in between. CDR3 length equals 17 residues. CDR3 nucleotides: TGTGCCAGCAGCTTATCTCCAGGCGGGCTACTATCCTACGAGCAGTACTTC. It specifies CASSLSPGGLLSYEQYF.

The chain employs TRBV25-1 and TRBJ1-4, with D perhaps matching TRBD1 (6 bases). Germline lookup yields CDR1 MGHDK and CDR2 SYGVNS. The CDR3 runs to 14 residues. V shed 4 bases and J shed 5 bases, with 11 bases lying between them. The CDR3 sequence is CASSGDIGNEKLFF. In nucleotides, the CDR3 is TGTGCCAGCAGTGGGGACATAGGGAATGAAAAACTGTTTTTT. Full variable domain (outside the CDR3, taken from reference TRBV25-1 and TRBJ1-4): EADIYQTPRYLVIGTGKKITLECSQTMGHDKMYWYQQDPGMELHLIHYSYGVNSTEKGDLSSESTVSRIRTEHFPLTLESARPSHTSQYLCASSGDIGNEKLFFGSGTQLSVL.

The J gene is TRBJ1-2, the V gene TRBV11-2; D gene ambiguous. The ends were cut back, 1 base at V and 0 bases at J, with 6 bases in the middle. From germline, CDR1 is SGHAT and CDR2 FQNNGV. This CDR3 contains 14 residues. The CDR3 coding sequence is TGTGCCAGCAGCTTAGGGAGAGCTAACTATGGCTACACCTTC. This translates into CASSLGRANYGYTF.

The chain is built from TRBV25-1 and TRBJ1-2, with 11 bases identical to TRBD1. V lost 7 bases and J lost 2; bases outside the gene matches: 3. The germline gives CDR1 MGHDK, CDR2 SYGVNS. The CDR3 is made up of 14 amino acids. As DNA, the CDR3 is TGTGCCAGCACCGGACAGGGGGCAAACTATGGCTACACCTTC. This translates into CASTGQGANYGYTF.

The rearrangement links TRBV6-5 to TRBJ2-5; TRBD1 aligns across 7 bases. This CDR3 spans 14 amino acids. After removal of 6 bases from V and 2 bases from J, the junction contained 6 bases not matched to a gene. CDR1 MNHEY and CDR2 SVGAGI come from the germline V gene. CDR3 DNA sequence: TGTGCCAGCAGCCGGGACAGAAGACAAGAGACCCAGTACTTC. Translated, it gives CASSRDRRQETQYF.